Below are 19 T cell receptor beta chains sequenced from a single sample in a study of metastatic and nonmetastatic thyroid tumors. Prior to thyroid surgery, none of the patients had received any treatment. TCRdb re-analyzed the PCR reads using MiXCR. The data contain about 4,100 clones, around a third of them seen just once; the ten biggest clones take up 27%. What was sequenced was adjacent normal tissue. Receptors originate from a male donor with papillary thyroid cancer or a benign thyroid nodule (not recorded which). Some clones in this sample may be carry-over from other donors' samples.

The chain employs TRBV7-2 and TRBJ2-2; D perhaps matches TRBD2 (5 bases). The CDR3 spans 15 residues. With 2 bases removed from V and 6 bases from J, the gap between germline ends came to 13 bases. The germline V gene has CDR1 SGHTA and CDR2 FQGNSA. This CDR3 reads CASSLQRSVSGELFF. CDR3 DNA sequence: TGTGCCAGCAGCTTACAGCGGTCTGTTTCCGGGGAGCTGTTTTTT. Looking up the rest from reference TRBV7-2 and TRBJ2-2 gives the full variable domain: GAGVSQSPSNKVTEKGKDVELRCDPISGHTALYWYRQSLGQGLEFLIYFQGNSAPDKSGLPSDRFSAERTGGSVSTLTIQRTQQEDSAVYLCASSLQRSVSGELFFGEGSRLTVL.

This clone was observed a handful of times. This chain joins TRBV6-5 and TRBJ2-3; 8 nucleotides agree with TRBD2. Germline V gene data show CDR1 as MNHEY and CDR2 as SVGAGI. The CDR3 spans 16 residues. V trimming: 4 bases; J trimming: 3 bases; junction bases outside the gene matches: 9. CDR3 residues: CASSSPASGGTDTQYF. The CDR3 DNA reads TGTGCCAGCAGTTCCCCCGCCAGCGGGGGAACAGATACGCAGTATTTT.

Here the CDR3 reads CASGEAGGSPNYGYTF. CDR3 in DNA: TGTGCCAGCGGCGAGGCAGGGGGCTCCCCTAACTATGGCTACACCTTC. The rearrangement uses TRBV11-2 and TRBJ1-2, with 8 bases lining up with TRBD1. Germline V gene sequence: CDR1 SGHAT, CDR2 FQNNGV. CDR3 length: 16 amino acids. The J segment lost 0 bases and the V segment lost 8 bases, leaving 11 bases of the junction unmatched.

Only a few counts were recorded for this clone. This chain joins TRBV9 and TRBJ2-1, with D hard to call. The V gene's germline CDR1 is SGDLS and CDR2 YYNGEE. Between the trimmed V and J ends, which lost 0 bases and 10 bases, there was a span of 5 bases. The CDR3 is 11 residues long. The CDR3 region is CASSVDDEQFF. CDR3 nucleotides: TGTGCCAGCAGCGTAGATGACGAGCAGTTCTTC.

Sample share makes this clone medium-sized. The chain joins TRBV20-1 to TRBJ2-5, with 12 bases aligning to TRBD2. The ends lost 6 bases at V and 4 bases at J; junction bases unmatched: 12. This CDR3 is 16 amino acids long. Germline CDR1 and CDR2: DFQATT and SNEGSKA (reference sequence). The CDR3 bases are TGCAGTGCCCACCGTACTAGCGGGGGGCATCCAGAGACCCAGTACTTC. This gives the protein CSAHRTSGGHPETQYF.

This clone was counted a few times. V and J are TRBV6-1 and TRBJ1-1; a weak D match, TRBD1 (6 bases). The CDR3 totals 16 residues. Germline CDR1 is MNHNS and CDR2 is SASEGT. V dropped 3 bases and J dropped 0 bases, with 14 bases sitting between them. CDR3 protein: CASSDAPQGMNTEAFF. The DNA for the CDR3 is TGTGCCAGCAGTGATGCACCTCAGGGGATGAACACTGAAGCTTTCTTT.

At least ten counts were recorded for this clone. V and J are TRBV6-2 or TRBV6-3 and TRBJ2-5; D might be TRBD1 (6 bases). Per the germline V gene, CDR1 is MNHEY and CDR2 is SVGEGT. Trimming shortened V by 7 bases and J by 1 base, and 13 bases separated the two germline ends. The CDR3 length is 14 residues. CDR3 protein: CASTITGFQETQYF. Written as DNA, the CDR3 is TGTGCCAGCACCATAACAGGGTTCCAAGAGACCCAGTACTTC.

The chain employs TRBV20-1 and TRBJ2-2; D possibly matches TRBD1 or TRBD2 (5 bases each). CDR1 is DFQATT and CDR2 is SNEGSKA in the germline V gene (reference sequence). The CDR3 loop spans 15 amino acids. Trimming took 1 base from V and 2 from J, leaving 11 bases between them. CDR3 amino acids: CSARAPGPNTGELFF. Written as DNA, the CDR3 is TGCAGTGCTAGAGCGCCGGGACCTAACACCGGGGAGCTGTTTTTT.

The chain links TRBV6-1 to TRBJ1-1; perhaps TRBD1 as D (6 bases). This CDR3 has 12 residues. The V gene's germline CDR1 is MNHNS and CDR2 SASEGT. V shed 6 bases and J shed 8 bases, with 13 bases lying between them. Written as DNA, the CDR3 is TGTGCCAGCAGCGCCGGCGGGACAGAAGCTTTCTTT. This sequence encodes CASSAGGTEAFF.

With respect to this clone: Likely a read error: the CDR3 ends without its conserved phenylalanine or tryptophan. DNA for the CDR3: TGTGCCAGCAGCCAAACCGGGACAGGGGACAAAAACATTCAGTACCTC. Encoded protein: CASSQTGTGDKNIQYL. The J gene is TRBJ2-4, the V gene TRBV3-1; TRBD1 matches at 10 bases. CDR1 and CDR2 (germline): LGHDT, YNNKEL (reference sequence). Losses at the gene ends were 2 bases for V and 3 bases for J; bases not matched to a gene: 4. This CDR3 is built from 16 residues.

This clone is medium-sized (0.01 to 0.1%) within its sample. The chain combines TRBV24-1 with TRBJ1-2; 8 bases are shared with TRBD1. Per the germline V gene, CDR1 is KGHDR and CDR2 is SFDVKD. This CDR3 contains 15 residues. The V and J ends lost 3 bases and 4 bases, in that order; junction bases with no gene match: 6. Here the CDR3 reads CATSDPTDRGYGYTF. For the CDR3, the DNA is TGTGCCACCAGTGATCCCACCGACAGGGGCTATGGCTACACCTTC.

This chain uses TRBV7-3 with TRBJ2-7; D may be TRBD1 (5 bases). V lost 3 bases to trimming and J lost 4 bases, with 10 bases between them. The germline gives CDR1 SGHTA, CDR2 FQGTGA. This CDR3 is built from 13 residues. The CDR3 reads CASSLADSYEQYF. CDR3 bases: TGTGCCAGCAGCTTGGCCGACAGTTACGAGCAGTACTTC. The full variable domain, in which reference TRBV7-3 and TRBJ2-7 provide the parts outside the CDR3, is GAGVSQTPSNKVTEKGKYVELRCDPISGHTALYWYRQSLGQGPEFLIYFQGTGAADDSGLPNDRFFAVRPEGSVSTLKIQRTERGDSAVYLCASSLADSYEQYFGPGTRLTVT.

On this clone itself: Here the CDR3 omits its conserved ending phenylalanine or tryptophan, so a read error is the likely source. The limits of the CDR3 on the DNA are not certain, so only TCRdb's listed CDR3 is given. This chain uses TRBV9 with TRBJ2-1; the table gives TRBD2 as D, unverified against the DNA. Germline loops: CDR1 SGDLS, CDR2 YYNGEE. The CDR3 numbers 15 amino acids, ends counted. CDR3 protein: CASRVDEGGYNEEFI.

This clone was seen more than once but under ten times. This rearrangement joins TRBV10-2 to TRBJ1-2; possible D gene TRBD1, 5 bases. Germline CDR1 and CDR2: WSHSY and SAAADI. The CDR3 extends over 13 amino acids. V lost 4 bases and J lost 8, with 14 bases in between. The CDR3 loop reads CASSAEGREGYTF. CDR3 DNA sequence: TGCGCCAGCAGTGCAGAGGGGCGGGAGGGCTACACCTTC.

This clone has a handful of counts. This chain joins TRBV27 and TRBJ2-7; 7 nucleotides line up with TRBD2. V shed 1 base, J shed 4 bases, and the junction held 10 bases outside the gene matches. This CDR3 is built from 16 residues. Germline lookup yields CDR1 MNHEY and CDR2 SMNVEV (reference sequence). The CDR3 DNA reads TGTGCCAGCAGTTTATGGGGGGGATCTAAAAGTTACGAGCAGTACTTC. Its translation is CASSLWGGSKSYEQYF.

CDR3 sequence: CASEDTGSFYGYTF. CDR3 in DNA: TGTGCCAGCGAAGATACGGGCAGCTTTTATGGCTACACCTTC. The J gene is TRBJ1-2, the V gene TRBV28; D uncertain. CDR1 MDHEN and CDR2 SYDVKM come from the germline V gene. The CDR3 has 14 residues. Trimming shortened V by 8 bases and J by 5 bases, and 18 bases separated the two germline ends.

This clone was observed a few times. The J gene is TRBJ2-1, the V gene TRBV27; 7 positions match TRBD1. CDR3 length: 14 amino acids. The germline V gene has CDR1 MNHEY and CDR2 SMNVEV (reference sequence). The ends lost 5 bases at V and 8 bases at J; junction bases unmatched: 9. The CDR3 sequence is CASSPMDRIYEQFF. Here the CDR3 DNA reads TGTGCCAGCAGTCCGATGGACAGGATCTATGAGCAGTTCTTC.

The chain is built from TRBV30 and TRBJ1-2; 7 bases are a match to TRBD1. The CDR3 runs to 15 residues. Germline assignment: CDR1 GTSNPN and CDR2 SVGIG (reference sequence). The V segment lost 4 bases and the J segment 4 bases; nucleotides outside the gene matches: 12. The chain's CDR3 is CAWKTPGTAFYGYTF. CDR3 nucleotides: TGTGCCTGGAAGACTCCCGGGACAGCTTTCTATGGCTACACCTTC.

Concerning this clone itself: The junction shows a germline mismatch at one end, possibly a read error. The chain links TRBV19 to TRBJ2-2; D uncertain. CDR1 is LNHDA, CDR2 SQIVND, per germline (reference sequence). There are 13 residues in the CDR3. CDR3 nucleotide sequence: TGTGCCAGTAGTATAAGGAGCACTGGGGATCTGTCTTTT. Residues: CASSIRSTGDLSF.